Listed here are 31 T cell receptor beta chains from one sample, sequenced in a study of cytomegalovirus exposure and HLA in healthy donors. The PCR employed 60 Vbeta primers together with 13 Jbeta primers. Only in-frame clones appear in the TCRdb table, and some are missing; sequencing was by immunoSEQ multiplex PCR. The data contain about 120,000 clones, roughly 75% of them singletons. The sample was PBMCs. The receptors originated from a woman aged 45-65 years in good health and CMV-seronegative.

This clone was seen just once. The V call is TRBV19, the J call TRBJ1-5; tentative D call: TRBD1 (5 bases). The germline gives CDR1 LNHDA, CDR2 SQIVND (reference sequence). The CDR3 covers 17 residues. The V and J ends lost 1 base and 0 bases respectively, with 13 bases between them. CDR3: CASSIGGTKISNQPQHF. As DNA, the CDR3 is TGTGCCAGTAGTATAGGAGGGACTAAGATTAGCAATCAGCCCCAGCATTTT.

This chain joins TRBV10-1 and TRBJ1-5; D not resolved. CDR3 size: 18 residues. Deletions cut 3 bases from V and 2 bases from J, with 20 bases between. Germline loops: CDR1 WNHNN, CDR2 SYGVQD (reference sequence). CDR3 DNA: TGCGCCAGCAGTGATCGCTTCCCTTCGGGTTCGTGCAATCAGCCCCAGCATTTT. It specifies CASSDRFPSGSCNQPQHF.

This clone was found a few times. The DNA of the CDR3 is TGTGCCTGGCAGTTACAGGGGCTCCATGAAAAACTGTTTTTT. It yields the protein CAWQLQGLHEKLFF. The chain carries TRBV30 and TRBJ1-4; 7 bases fit TRBD1. The CDR3 covers 14 residues. With 5 bases clipped from V and 6 bases from J, the junction kept 9 bases outside the gene matches. Germline CDR1 GTSNPN, CDR2 SVGIG (reference sequence).

The rearrangement uses TRBV4-1 and TRBJ2-5; D ambiguous. This CDR3 comprises 14 residues. Germline values: CDR1 MGHRA, CDR2 YSYEKL. V was cut by 6 bases and J by 5 bases, with 16 bases left in between. The CDR3: CASSFSGLGETQYF. In DNA, the CDR3 is TGCGCCAGCAGTTTTTCGGGTCTTGGGGAGACCCAGTACTTC.

The rearrangement uses TRBV7-2 and TRBJ2-1; TRBD2 matches 8 bases. The CDR3 has 14 residues. From germline, CDR1 is SGHTA and CDR2 FQGNSA. J was trimmed by 5 bases and V by 5 bases; bases with no gene match: 5. CDR3 in amino acids: CASSLSGIDNEQFF. CDR3 sequence (DNA): TGTGCCAGCAGCCTTAGCGGGATAGACAATGAGCAGTTCTTC.

This chain uses TRBV19 with TRBJ2-3; TRBD2 is a possible D gene (6 bases). The germline V gene encodes CDR1 LNHDA and CDR2 SQIVND (reference sequence). This CDR3 contains 13 residues. V lost 5 bases to trimming and J lost 4 bases, with 10 bases between them. This CDR3 reads CASSRAGSDTQYF. CDR3 sequence (DNA): TGTGCCAGTAGTCGAGCGGGTTCAGATACGCAGTATTTT.

A single count supports this clone. The chain links TRBV14 to TRBJ1-6; possible D gene TRBD1, 5 bases. Germline V gene lookup returns CDR1 SGHDN and CDR2 FVKESK. The CDR3 sequence is 15 residues long. V shed 4 bases and J shed 4 bases, with 11 bases lying between them. CDR3 loop: CASSRGDFYNSPLHF. CDR3 DNA sequence: TGTGCCAGCAGCCGGGGGGACTTTTATAATTCACCCCTCCACTTT.

This clone occurred a few times. This chain connects TRBV27 to TRBJ2-1, with 7 bases identical to TRBD2. Germline V gene data show CDR1 as MNHEY and CDR2 as SMNVEV (reference sequence). With V trimmed by 6 bases and J by 7 bases, 12 bases remained unmatched. The CDR3 runs 15 residues. In DNA, the CDR3 is TGTGCCAGCAGGAAGGGAGGGAGGGTTATAAATGAGCAGTTCTTC. It is translated as CASRKGGRVINEQFF.

This chain connects TRBV5-6 to TRBJ2-7; the match to TRBD1 covers 7 bases. This CDR3 region has 16 residues. Germline lookup yields CDR1 SGHDT and CDR2 YYEEEE. J gave up 3 bases and V 4 bases, and 13 bases lay outside the gene matches. CDR3: CASSLYRDRNFYEQYF. The CDR3 DNA reads as TGTGCCAGCAGCCTGTACCGGGACAGAAATTTCTACGAGCAGTACTTC.

This clone was seen only once. V and J are TRBV7-8 and TRBJ1-4; D remains ambiguous. The germline V gene encodes CDR1 SGHVS and CDR2 FQNEAQ. V lost 5 bases, J lost 2 bases, and 9 bases lay in between. CDR3 length: 14 amino acids. CDR3 in amino acids: CASSRGRTNEKLFF. CDR3 sequence (DNA): TGTGCCAGCAGCCGCGGTAGGACTAATGAAAAACTGTTTTTT.

The chain combines TRBV6-5 with TRBJ2-1; D perhaps matches TRBD1 (6 bases). This CDR3 spans 15 amino acids. V dropped 6 bases and J dropped 4 bases, with 16 bases sitting between them. Looked up from germline, CDR1 is MNHEY and CDR2 is SVGAGI. The CDR3 bases are TGTGCCAGCAGCCGCGGACAGCTAGGGTACAATGAGCAGTTCTTC. Protein: CASSRGQLGYNEQFF.

The V call is TRBV6-6, the J call TRBJ1-1; no firm D call. Per the germline V gene, CDR1 is MNHNY and CDR2 is SVGAGI (reference sequence). The V gene lost 6 bases and the J gene lost 1 base, with 9 bases spanning the gap. The CDR3 contains 13 residues. The CDR3 region is CASSRGPNTEAFF. In DNA, the CDR3 is TGTGCCAGCAGCCGCGGGCCGAACACTGAAGCTTTCTTT.

V gene TRBV5-8 combines with J gene TRBJ1-1; D gene uncertain. The CDR3 extends over 16 amino acids. Germline V CDR1 and CDR2: SGHTS, YDEGEE. Trimming shortened V by 4 bases and J by 0 bases, and 16 bases separated the two germline ends. The DNA of the CDR3 is TGTGCCAGCAGCCCACGATTGCGGGCCTTGAACACTGAAGCTTTCTTT. Protein sequence: CASSPRLRALNTEAFF.

The chain joins TRBV6-4 to TRBJ2-7, with D possibly being TRBD2 (5 bases). V was shortened by 8 bases and J by 2 bases, with 13 bases between the two germline ends. This CDR3 region has 13 residues. CDR1 and CDR2 (germline): MRHNA, SNTAGT. The CDR3 is CASRPVGAYEQYF. CDR3 bases: TGTGCCAGCCGGCCGGTCGGGGCCTACGAGCAGTACTTC.

This clone occurred once. The J gene is TRBJ1-5, the V gene TRBV10-3; D not certain. There are 13 residues in the CDR3. The germline CDR1 and CDR2 sequences are ENHRY and SYGVKD. V dropped 3 bases and J dropped 4 bases, with 7 bases sitting between them. The CDR3 DNA is TGTGCCATCAGTGAAGAGGAAAATCAGCCCCAGCATTTT. Its translation is CAISEEENQPQHF.

The chain links TRBV11-3 to TRBJ2-1; maybe TRBD2 (5 bases). The CDR3 runs to 13 residues. Trimming took 5 bases from V and 14 from J, leaving 19 bases between them. Germline values: CDR1 SGHNT, CDR2 YENEEA. CDR3 nucleotide sequence: TGTGCCAGCAGCGAATATAGCGAAACAAGGGAGTTCTTC. It specifies CASSEYSETREFF.

This clone showed up just a few times. The chain employs TRBV4-2 and TRBJ2-3; 8 nucleotides line up with TRBD2. CDR1 and CDR2 (germline): LGHNA, YNFKEQ. V was pared by 4 bases and J by 6 bases, with 12 bases of the junction left unmatched. There are 16 residues in the CDR3. The CDR3 DNA sequence: TGTGCCAGCAGCCCAGGACTAGCTACCACTTCGGATACGCAGTATTTT. Protein product: CASSPGLATTSDTQYF.

This clone was seen only once. The gene calls are TRBV5-6 and TRBJ2-7; TRBD2 aligns across 13 bases. The CDR3 totals 15 residues. After removal of 5 bases from V and 5 bases from J, the junction contained 7 bases not matched to a gene. Per germline, CDR1 SGHDT and CDR2 YYEEEE. The CDR3 nucleotides are TGTGCCAGCAGTACAGGACTAGCGGGAGCCCACGAGCAGTACTTC. Its protein is CASSTGLAGAHEQYF. The full variable domain, rest sourced from reference TRBV5-6 and TRBJ2-7, is DAGVTQSPTHLIKTRGQQVTLRCSPKSGHDTVSWYQQALGQGPQFIFQYYEEEERQRGNFPDRFSGHQFPNYSSELNVNALLLGDSALYLCASSTGLAGAHEQYFGPGTRLTVT.

The V and J genes are TRBV2 and TRBJ1-5; no firm D call. Trimming took 6 bases from V and 5 from J, leaving 11 bases between them. Looked up from germline, CDR1 is SNHLY and CDR2 is FYNNEI. The CDR3 has 13 residues. The CDR3 protein is CASRETGYQPQHF. The DNA for the CDR3 is TGTGCCAGCAGGGAGACGGGTTATCAGCCCCAGCATTTT. The variable domain in full, with the rest retrieved from reference TRBV2 and TRBJ1-5, is EPEVTQTPSHQVTQMGQEVILRCVPISNHLYFYWYRQILGQKVEFLVSFYNNEISEKSEIFDDQFSVERPDGSNFTLKIRSTKLEDSAMYFCASRETGYQPQHFGDGTRLSIL.

The CDR3 DNA is TGTGCCAGCAGCTTAGGACAGAGTAGCGGGAGTGGATGGCGCTACGAGCAGTACTTC. Protein: CASSLGQSSGSGWRYEQYF. This chain uses TRBV5-5 with TRBJ2-7, with 9 bases matching TRBD2. The J segment lost 3 bases and the V segment lost 2 bases, leaving 18 bases of the junction unmatched. The CDR3 length is 19 residues. Germline CDR1 is SGHKS and CDR2 is YYEKEE (reference sequence).

CDR3 sequence (DNA): TGTGCCAGCAGCCTTAGACGGGACAGACGAGAGACCCAGTACTTC. Its translation is CASSLRRDRRETQYF. This rearrangement joins TRBV11-1 to TRBJ2-5, with TRBD1 identical over 7 bases. Losses at the gene ends were 5 bases for V and 4 bases for J; bases not matched to a gene: 10. The germline gives CDR1 SGHAT, CDR2 FQDESV (reference sequence). The CDR3 loop spans 15 amino acids.

This chain connects TRBV25-1 to TRBJ1-1, with 10 bases that match TRBD1. Germline V gives CDR1 MGHDK, CDR2 SYGVNS. V was pared by 3 bases and J by 4 bases, with 8 bases of the junction left unmatched. This CDR3 spans 16 amino acids. The CDR3 nucleotides are TGTGCCAGCAGTGAGCAATTGGGACAGGGGCGCACTGAAGCTTTCTTT. Translation: CASSEQLGQGRTEAFF.

The J gene is TRBJ2-7, the V gene TRBV5-1; D call uncertain. Looked up from germline, CDR1 is SGHRS and CDR2 is YFSETQ. Trimming removed 2 bases from V and 1 base from J, with 10 bases in between. The CDR3 is 14 residues long. In nucleotides, the CDR3 is TGCGCCAGCAGCTTAGACACGACATCCTACGAGCAGTACTTC. Translating it yields CASSLDTTSYEQYF.

The chain has TRBV18 and TRBJ2-7, with D possibly being TRBD1 (5 bases). The germline CDR1 and CDR2 sequences are KGHSH and LQKENI. V was trimmed by 3 bases and J by 5 bases, leaving 17 bases between them. The CDR3 spans 15 residues. CDR3 in amino acids: CASSPPGRAADEQYF. CDR3 DNA: TGTGCCAGCTCACCCCCTGGCAGGGCCGCGGACGAGCAGTACTTC.

V and J are TRBV7-2 and TRBJ2-7; perhaps TRBD2 as D (5 bases). This CDR3 contains 12 residues. CDR1 SGHTA and CDR2 FQGNSA come from the germline V gene. Trimming removed 4 bases at V and 6 bases at J, with 10 bases between. The CDR3 nucleotides are TGTGCCAGCAGCTACTCTAGCACCGAGCAGTACTTC. As protein: CASSYSSTEQYF.

The chain combines TRBV6-6 with TRBJ2-7; the D gene is possibly TRBD1 (6 bases). Germline assignment: CDR1 MNHNY and CDR2 SVGAGI (reference sequence). V was trimmed by 2 bases and J by 1 base, leaving 12 bases between them. This CDR3 comprises 15 residues. CDR3 in DNA: TGTGCCAGCAGTTACCCACAGGGAAGGTCCTACGAGCAGTACTTC. Its translation: CASSYPQGRSYEQYF.

V is TRBV19 and J is TRBJ1-1; 7 bases map to TRBD1. The CDR3 covers 15 residues. The germline gives CDR1 LNHDA, CDR2 SQIVND (reference sequence). The V segment lost 2 bases and the J segment 0 bases; nucleotides outside the gene matches: 3. CDR3 DNA sequence: TGTGCCAGTAGTATATGGAGGGGGCTGAACACTGAAGCTTTCTTT. This encodes CASSIWRGLNTEAFF.

The CDR3 region has the DNA TGTGCCAGCTCACCGCCACTAGGGGGCGCAGAAGCTTTCTTT. Amino acid sequence: CASSPPLGGAEAFF. The rearrangement uses TRBV18 and TRBJ1-1; TRBD1 matches at 7 bases. CDR3 length: 14 amino acids. With 3 bases clipped from V and 8 bases from J, the junction kept 9 bases outside the gene matches. CDR1 is KGHSH and CDR2 is LQKENI in the germline V gene.

The chain is built from TRBV5-1 and TRBJ2-2, with D maybe TRBD1 (5 bases). The CDR3 extends over 16 amino acids. V was clipped by 0 bases and J by 0 bases, with 9 bases between them. Germline loops: CDR1 SGHRS, CDR2 YFSETQ. CDR3 in DNA: TGCGCCAGCAGCTTGGCCGTAGGGGCGAACACCGGGGAGCTGTTTTTT. Its protein is CASSLAVGANTGELFF.

This chain connects TRBV30 to TRBJ2-5; 7 bases agree with TRBD1. The CDR3 length is 14 residues. Looked up from germline, CDR1 is GTSNPN and CDR2 is SVGIG (reference sequence). Losses at the gene ends were 5 bases for V and 4 bases for J; bases not matched to a gene: 10. The CDR3 sequence: CAWGTAEKGETQYF. DNA of the CDR3: TGTGCCTGGGGGACAGCAGAAAAAGGAGAGACCCAGTACTTC.

This clone was detected a few times. The rearrangement links TRBV27 to TRBJ2-7, with 8 bases aligning to TRBD2. Per the germline V gene, CDR1 is MNHEY and CDR2 is SMNVEV (reference sequence). The trim removed 4 bases at V and 1 base at J, leaving 6 bases unmatched. CDR3 length equals 15 residues. CDR3 in DNA: TGTGCCAGCAGTTCAGCGGGAGCTGAATCCTACGAGCAGTACTTC. Translation: CASSSAGAESYEQYF.